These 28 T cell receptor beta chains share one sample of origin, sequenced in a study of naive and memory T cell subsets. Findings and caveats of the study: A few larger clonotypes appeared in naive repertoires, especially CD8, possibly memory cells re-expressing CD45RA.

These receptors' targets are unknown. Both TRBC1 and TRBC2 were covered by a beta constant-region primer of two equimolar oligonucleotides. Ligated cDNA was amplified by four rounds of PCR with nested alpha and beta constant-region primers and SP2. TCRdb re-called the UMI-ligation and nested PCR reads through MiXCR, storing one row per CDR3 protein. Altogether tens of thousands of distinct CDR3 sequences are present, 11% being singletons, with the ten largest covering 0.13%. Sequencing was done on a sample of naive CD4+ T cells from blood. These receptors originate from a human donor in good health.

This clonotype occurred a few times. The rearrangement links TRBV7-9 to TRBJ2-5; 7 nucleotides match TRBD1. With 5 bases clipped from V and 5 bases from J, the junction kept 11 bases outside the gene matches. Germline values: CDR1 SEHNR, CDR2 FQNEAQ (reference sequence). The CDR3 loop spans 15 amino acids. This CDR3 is CASSVPGQSRETQYF. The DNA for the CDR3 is TGTGCCAGCAGCGTACCGGGACAGAGTAGGGAGACCCAGTACTTC.

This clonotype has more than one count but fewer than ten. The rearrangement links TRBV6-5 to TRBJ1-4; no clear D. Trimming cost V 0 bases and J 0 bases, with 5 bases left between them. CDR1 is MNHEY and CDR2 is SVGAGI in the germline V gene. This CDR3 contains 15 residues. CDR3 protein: CASSYSGATNEKLFF. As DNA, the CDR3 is TGTGCCAGCAGTTACTCGGGAGCAACTAATGAAAAACTGTTTTTT.

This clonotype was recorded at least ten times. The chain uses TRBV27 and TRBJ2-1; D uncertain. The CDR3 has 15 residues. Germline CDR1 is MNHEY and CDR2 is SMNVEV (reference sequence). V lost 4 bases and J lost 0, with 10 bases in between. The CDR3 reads CASSSPGRSYNEQFF. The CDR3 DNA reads TGTGCCAGCAGTTCCCCTGGTCGCTCCTACAATGAGCAGTTCTTC.

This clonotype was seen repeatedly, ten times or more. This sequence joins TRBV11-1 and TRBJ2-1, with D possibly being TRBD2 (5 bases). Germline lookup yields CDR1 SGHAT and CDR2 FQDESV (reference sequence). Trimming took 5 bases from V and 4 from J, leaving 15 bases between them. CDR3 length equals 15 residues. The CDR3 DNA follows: TGTGCCAGCAGCCGGCTGGCGGGTTTTTACAATGAGCAGTTCTTC. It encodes CASSRLAGFYNEQFF.

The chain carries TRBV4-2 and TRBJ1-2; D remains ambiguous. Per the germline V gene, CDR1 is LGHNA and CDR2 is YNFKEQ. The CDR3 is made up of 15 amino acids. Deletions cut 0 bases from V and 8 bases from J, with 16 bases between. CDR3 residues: CASSQDKYENGGYTF. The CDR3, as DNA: TGTGCCAGCAGCCAAGATAAATATGAGAACGGCGGCTACACCTTC.

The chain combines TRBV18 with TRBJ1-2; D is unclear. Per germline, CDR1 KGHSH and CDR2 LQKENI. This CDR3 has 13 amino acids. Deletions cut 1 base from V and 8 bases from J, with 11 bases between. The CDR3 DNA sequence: TGTGCCAGCTCACCACGGTTAGGGAACGGCTACACCTTC. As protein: CASSPRLGNGYTF. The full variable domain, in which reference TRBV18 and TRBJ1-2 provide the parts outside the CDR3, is NAGVMQNPRHLVRRRGQEARLRCSPMKGHSHVYWYRQLPEEGLKFMVYLQKENIIDESGMPKERFSAEFPKEGPSILRIQQVVRGDSAAYFCASSPRLGNGYTFGSGTRLTVV.

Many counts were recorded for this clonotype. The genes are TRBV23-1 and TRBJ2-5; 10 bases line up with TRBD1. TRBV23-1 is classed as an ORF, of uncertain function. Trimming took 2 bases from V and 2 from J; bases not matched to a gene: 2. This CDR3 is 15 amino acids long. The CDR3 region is CASSQKGQGQETQYF. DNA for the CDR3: TGCGCCAGCAGTCAAAAGGGACAGGGGCAAGAGACCCAGTACTTC.

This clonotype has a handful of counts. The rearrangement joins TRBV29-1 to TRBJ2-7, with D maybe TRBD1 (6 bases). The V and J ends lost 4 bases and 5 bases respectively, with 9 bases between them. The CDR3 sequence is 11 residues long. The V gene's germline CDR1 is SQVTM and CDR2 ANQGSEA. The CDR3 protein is CSVAGTHEQYF. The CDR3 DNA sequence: TGCAGCGTTGCCGGGACACACGAGCAGTACTTC.

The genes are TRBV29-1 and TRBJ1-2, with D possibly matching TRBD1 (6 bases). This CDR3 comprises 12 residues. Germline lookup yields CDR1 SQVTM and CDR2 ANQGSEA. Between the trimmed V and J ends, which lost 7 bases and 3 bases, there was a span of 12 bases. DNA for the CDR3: TGCAGCGCGGGGGGCCATGACTATGGCTACACCTTC. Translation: CSAGGHDYGYTF. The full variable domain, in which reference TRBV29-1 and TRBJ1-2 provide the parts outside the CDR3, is SAVISQKPSRDICQRGTSLTIQCQVDSQVTMMFWYRQQPGQSLTLIATANQGSEATYESGFVIDKFPISRPNLTFSTLTVSNMSPEDSSIYLCSAGGHDYGYTFGSGTRLTVV.

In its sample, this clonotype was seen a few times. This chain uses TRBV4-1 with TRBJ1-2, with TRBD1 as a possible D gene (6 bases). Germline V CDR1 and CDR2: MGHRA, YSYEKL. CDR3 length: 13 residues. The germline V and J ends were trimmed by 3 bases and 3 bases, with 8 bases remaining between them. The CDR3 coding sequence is TGCGCCAGCAGCCAGGGGACATACTATGGCTACACCTTC. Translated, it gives CASSQGTYYGYTF.

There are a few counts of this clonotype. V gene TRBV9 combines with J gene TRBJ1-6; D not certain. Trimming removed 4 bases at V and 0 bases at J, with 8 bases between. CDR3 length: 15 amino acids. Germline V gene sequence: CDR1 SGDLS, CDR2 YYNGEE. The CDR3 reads CASSPLLSYNSPLHF. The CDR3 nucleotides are TGTGCCAGCAGCCCTTTACTCTCCTATAATTCACCCCTCCACTTT.

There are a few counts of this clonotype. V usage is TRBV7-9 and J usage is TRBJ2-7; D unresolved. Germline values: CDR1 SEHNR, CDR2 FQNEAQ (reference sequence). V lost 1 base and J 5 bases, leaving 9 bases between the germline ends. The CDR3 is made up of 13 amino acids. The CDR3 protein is CASSLVSPNEQYF. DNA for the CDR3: TGTGCCAGCAGCTTAGTTAGCCCCAACGAGCAGTACTTC.

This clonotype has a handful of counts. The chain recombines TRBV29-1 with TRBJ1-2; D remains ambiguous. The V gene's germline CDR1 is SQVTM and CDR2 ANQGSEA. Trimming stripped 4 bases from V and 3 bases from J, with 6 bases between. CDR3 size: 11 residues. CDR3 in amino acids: CSVVQDYGYTF. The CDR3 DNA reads TGCAGCGTTGTGCAAGACTATGGCTACACCTTC.

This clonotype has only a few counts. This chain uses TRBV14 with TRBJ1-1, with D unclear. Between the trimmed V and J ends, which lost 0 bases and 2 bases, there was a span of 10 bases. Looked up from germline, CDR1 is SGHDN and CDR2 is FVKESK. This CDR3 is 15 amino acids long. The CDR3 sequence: CASSQDSTPNTEAFF. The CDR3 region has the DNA TGTGCCAGCAGCCAAGATTCAACCCCCAACACTGAAGCTTTCTTT.

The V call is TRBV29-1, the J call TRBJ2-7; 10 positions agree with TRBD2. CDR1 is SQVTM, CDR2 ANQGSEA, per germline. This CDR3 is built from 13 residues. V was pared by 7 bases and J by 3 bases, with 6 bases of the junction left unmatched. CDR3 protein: CSATTSGVYEQYF. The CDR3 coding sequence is TGCAGCGCTACTACTAGCGGGGTCTACGAGCAGTACTTC.

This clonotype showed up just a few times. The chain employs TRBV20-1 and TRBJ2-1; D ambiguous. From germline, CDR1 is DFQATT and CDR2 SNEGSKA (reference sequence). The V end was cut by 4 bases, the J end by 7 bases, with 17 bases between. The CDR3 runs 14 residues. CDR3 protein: CSATTPQNRNEQFF. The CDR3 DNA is TGCAGTGCTACAACACCTCAGAACCGGAATGAGCAGTTCTTC.

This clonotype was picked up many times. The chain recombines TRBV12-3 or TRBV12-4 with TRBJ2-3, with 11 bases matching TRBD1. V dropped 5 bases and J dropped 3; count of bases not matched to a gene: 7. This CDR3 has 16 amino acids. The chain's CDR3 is CASSPGTGGSTDTQYF. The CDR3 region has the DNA TGTGCCAGCAGTCCCGGGACAGGGGGTTCTACAGATACGCAGTATTTT.

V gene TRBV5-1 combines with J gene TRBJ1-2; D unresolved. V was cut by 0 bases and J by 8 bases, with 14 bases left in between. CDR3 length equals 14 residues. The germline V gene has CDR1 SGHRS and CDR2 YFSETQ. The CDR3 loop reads CASSLDGMSYGYTF. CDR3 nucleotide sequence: TGCGCCAGCAGCTTGGACGGGATGAGCTACGGCTACACCTTC. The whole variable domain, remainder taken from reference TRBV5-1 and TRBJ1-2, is KAGVTQTPRYLIKTRGQQVTLSCSPISGHRSVSWYQQTPGQGLQFLFEYFSETQRNKGNFPGRFSGRQFSNSRSEMNVSTLELGDSALYLCASSLDGMSYGYTFGSGTRLTVV.

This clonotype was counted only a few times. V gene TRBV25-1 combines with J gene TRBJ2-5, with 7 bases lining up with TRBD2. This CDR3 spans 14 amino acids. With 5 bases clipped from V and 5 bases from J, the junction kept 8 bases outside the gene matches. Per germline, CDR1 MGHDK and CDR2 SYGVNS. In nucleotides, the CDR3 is TGTGCCAGCAGTCTGCCGGGGAGGGTCGAGACCCAGTACTTC. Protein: CASSLPGRVETQYF. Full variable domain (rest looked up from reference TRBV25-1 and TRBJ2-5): EADIYQTPRYLVIGTGKKITLECSQTMGHDKMYWYQQDPGMELHLIHYSYGVNSTEKGDLSSESTVSRIRTEHFPLTLESARPSHTSQYLCASSLPGRVETQYFGPGTRLLVL.

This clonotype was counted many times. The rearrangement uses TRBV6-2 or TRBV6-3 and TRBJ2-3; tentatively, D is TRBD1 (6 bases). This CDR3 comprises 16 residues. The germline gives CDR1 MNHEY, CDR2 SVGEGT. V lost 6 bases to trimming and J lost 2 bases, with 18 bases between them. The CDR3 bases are TGTGCCAGCAGCCAAATCGCCGGGGACATCACAGATACGCAGTATTTT. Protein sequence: CASSQIAGDITDTQYF.

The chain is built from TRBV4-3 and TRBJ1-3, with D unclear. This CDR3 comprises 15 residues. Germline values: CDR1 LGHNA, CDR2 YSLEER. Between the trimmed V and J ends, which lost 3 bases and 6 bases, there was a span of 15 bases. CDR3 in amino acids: CASSHGEGPVNTIYF. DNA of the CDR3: TGCGCCAGCAGCCACGGTGAAGGGCCGGTAAACACCATATATTTT.

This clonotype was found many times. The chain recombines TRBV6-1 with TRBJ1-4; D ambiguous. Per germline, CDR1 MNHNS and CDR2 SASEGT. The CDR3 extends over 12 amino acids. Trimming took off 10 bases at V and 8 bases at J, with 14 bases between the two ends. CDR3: CAIRVQAEKLFF. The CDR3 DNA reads TGTGCCATAAGGGTCCAGGCGGAAAAACTGTTTTTT.

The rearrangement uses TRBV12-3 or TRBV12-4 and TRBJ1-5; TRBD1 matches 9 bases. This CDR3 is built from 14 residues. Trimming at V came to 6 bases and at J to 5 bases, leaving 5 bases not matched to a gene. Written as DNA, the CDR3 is TGTGCCAGCAGAATGACAGGGGGGTATCAGCCCCAGCATTTT. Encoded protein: CASRMTGGYQPQHF.

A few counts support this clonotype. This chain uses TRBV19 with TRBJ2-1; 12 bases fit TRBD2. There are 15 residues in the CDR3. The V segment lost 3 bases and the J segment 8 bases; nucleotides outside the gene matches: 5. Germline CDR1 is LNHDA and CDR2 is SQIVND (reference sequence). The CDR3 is CASSMSSSGRDEQFF. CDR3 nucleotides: TGTGCCAGTAGTATGTCGTCTAGCGGGAGGGATGAGCAGTTCTTC.

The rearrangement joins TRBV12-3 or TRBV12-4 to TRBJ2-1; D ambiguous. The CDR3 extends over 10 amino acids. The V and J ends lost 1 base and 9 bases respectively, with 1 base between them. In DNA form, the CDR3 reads TGTGCCAGCAGTTTAGGTGAGCAGTTCTTC. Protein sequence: CASSLGEQFF.

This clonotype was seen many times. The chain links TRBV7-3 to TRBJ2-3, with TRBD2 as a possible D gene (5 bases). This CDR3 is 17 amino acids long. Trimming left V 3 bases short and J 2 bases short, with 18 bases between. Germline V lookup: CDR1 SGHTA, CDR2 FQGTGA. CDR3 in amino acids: CASSLVLGPRFTDTQYF. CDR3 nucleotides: TGTGCCAGCAGCTTGGTACTAGGCCCCAGATTCACAGATACGCAGTATTTT.

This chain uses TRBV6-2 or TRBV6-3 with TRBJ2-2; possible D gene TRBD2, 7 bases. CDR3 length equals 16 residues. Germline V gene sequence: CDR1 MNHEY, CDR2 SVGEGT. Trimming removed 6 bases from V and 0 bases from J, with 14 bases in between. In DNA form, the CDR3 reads TGTGCCAGCAGAGGGGGGGAGCTCTCGAACACCGGGGAGCTGTTTTTT. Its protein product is CASRGGELSNTGELFF.

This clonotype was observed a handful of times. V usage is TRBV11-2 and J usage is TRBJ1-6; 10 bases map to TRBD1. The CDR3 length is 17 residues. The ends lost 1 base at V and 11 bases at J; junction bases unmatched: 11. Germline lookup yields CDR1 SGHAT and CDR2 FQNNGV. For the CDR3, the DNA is TGTGCCAGCAGCTTAGGACAGGGGGCGGTGGGGCCCCCACCCCTCCACTTT. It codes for CASSLGQGAVGPPPLHF.